This TCR beta chain was recorded in a study of PD-1 blockade in classical Hodgkin lymphoma. Study observations and caveats: Complete responders matched newly diagnosed patients in baseline diversity. Those patients who began receiving nivolumab less than 1 year after ASCT had lower diversity, and they were excluded. Newly diagnosed patients reportedly trailed healthy donors in baseline TCR diversity.

Details on this clone: Antigen specificity is unknown.

Relapse after autologous stem cell transplantation occurred in every patient, and brentuximab vedotin exposure varied. Best response was recorded as complete response, partial response or progressive disease. The CDR3 extends over 13 amino acids. V was clipped by 3 bases and J by 7 bases, with 10 bases between them. CDR1 is SEHNR, CDR2 FQNEAQ, per germline (reference sequence). TCRdb's copy holds only in-frame clones and misses some; the assay was immunoSEQ multiplex PCR. The table includes 50,000 or so clones, around two thirds detected once. The input for sequencing was peripheral blood mononuclear cells (PBMCs), taken before the second cycle of nivolumab. The J gene is TRBJ1-5, the V gene TRBV7-9; D unclear. The TCR sequence derives from a human donor with classical Hodgkin lymphoma. This CDR3 reads CASSFEGLQPQHF. The CDR3, as DNA: TGTGCCAGCAGCTTTGAGGGTCTACAGCCCCAGCATTTT.